This TCR beta chain came from a study of cytomegalovirus exposure and HLA in healthy donors. Study information: Previous work identified 117 million unique TCR beta sequences from about 179 million T cells. Whole-study results and caveats: Listed as cytomegalovirus-associated were 150 to 200 TCR beta chains. Among TCR sequences, most were rare, though some public TCRs appeared in many donors. Later analysis identified 17,000 or so TCR beta sequences associated with HLA alleles, using a false discovery rate threshold of 0.05.

Regarding this clone: The antigen is undetermined.

The primer mix had 60 Vbeta and 13 Jbeta primers. Data came from immunoSEQ multiplex PCR; TCRdb stores just in-frame clones and leaves some out. Seen here are 130,000 to 150,000 clones, over 70% observed once, and the top ten hold approximately 1.6%. The germline V gene has CDR1 SGHRS and CDR2 YFSETQ. The junction had 9 bases not matched to a gene; V was cut back by 7 bases and J by 6 bases. This CDR3 region has 14 residues. The chain is built from TRBV5-1 and TRBJ2-3; 9 bases map to TRBD1. The sequencing input was PBMCs. This sequence was found in a woman aged 40-49 years in good health and CMV-seronegative. CDR3 region: CASAGTGWWDTQYF. The CDR3 bases are TGCGCCAGCGCAGGGACAGGGTGGTGGGATACGCAGTATTTT. Filled out from reference TRBV5-1 and TRBJ2-3, the complete variable domain reads KAGVTQTPRYLIKTRGQQVTLSCSPISGHRSVSWYQQTPGQGLQFLFEYFSETQRNKGNFPGRFSGRQFSNSRSEMNVSTLELGDSALYLCASAGTGWWDTQYFGPGTRLTVL.